This T cell receptor beta chain was recorded in a study of siplizumab effects on memory and regulatory T cells. Whole-study findings and limits: The authors could not assign a naive or memory phenotype to roughly 75-95% of proliferating CD4+ or CD8+ clones. Significantly reduced by siplizumab was the cumulative frequency of alloreactive sequences, namely those traceable to unstimulated CD4+ memory cells. With siplizumab, mappable alloreactive CD4+ clones averaged around 70% Treg-derived, versus 25% to 30% in controls.

For this clone: No antigen is known for it.

The protocol was immunoSEQ multiplex PCR, while the TCRdb copy is restricted to in-frame clones and leaves out a portion. The table records over 45,000 clones, around 97% of them present only once. The CDR3 spans 16 residues. The V gene lost 4 bases and the J gene lost 2 bases, with 15 bases spanning the gap. From germline, CDR1 is MGHDK and CDR2 SYGVNS. Donor pairs, a few in total, had unstimulated naive, memory, effector memory and TEMRA subsets sequenced. This chain joins TRBV25-1 and TRBJ2-1; maybe TRBD2 (6 bases). This TCR came from a human donor in good health. The sample comprised naive CD8+ T cells sorted from blood. The CDR3 bases are TGTGCCAGCAGTGCGAAGAGATGGGAGGCCTACAATGAGCAGTTCTTC. This codes for CASSAKRWEAYNEQFF.